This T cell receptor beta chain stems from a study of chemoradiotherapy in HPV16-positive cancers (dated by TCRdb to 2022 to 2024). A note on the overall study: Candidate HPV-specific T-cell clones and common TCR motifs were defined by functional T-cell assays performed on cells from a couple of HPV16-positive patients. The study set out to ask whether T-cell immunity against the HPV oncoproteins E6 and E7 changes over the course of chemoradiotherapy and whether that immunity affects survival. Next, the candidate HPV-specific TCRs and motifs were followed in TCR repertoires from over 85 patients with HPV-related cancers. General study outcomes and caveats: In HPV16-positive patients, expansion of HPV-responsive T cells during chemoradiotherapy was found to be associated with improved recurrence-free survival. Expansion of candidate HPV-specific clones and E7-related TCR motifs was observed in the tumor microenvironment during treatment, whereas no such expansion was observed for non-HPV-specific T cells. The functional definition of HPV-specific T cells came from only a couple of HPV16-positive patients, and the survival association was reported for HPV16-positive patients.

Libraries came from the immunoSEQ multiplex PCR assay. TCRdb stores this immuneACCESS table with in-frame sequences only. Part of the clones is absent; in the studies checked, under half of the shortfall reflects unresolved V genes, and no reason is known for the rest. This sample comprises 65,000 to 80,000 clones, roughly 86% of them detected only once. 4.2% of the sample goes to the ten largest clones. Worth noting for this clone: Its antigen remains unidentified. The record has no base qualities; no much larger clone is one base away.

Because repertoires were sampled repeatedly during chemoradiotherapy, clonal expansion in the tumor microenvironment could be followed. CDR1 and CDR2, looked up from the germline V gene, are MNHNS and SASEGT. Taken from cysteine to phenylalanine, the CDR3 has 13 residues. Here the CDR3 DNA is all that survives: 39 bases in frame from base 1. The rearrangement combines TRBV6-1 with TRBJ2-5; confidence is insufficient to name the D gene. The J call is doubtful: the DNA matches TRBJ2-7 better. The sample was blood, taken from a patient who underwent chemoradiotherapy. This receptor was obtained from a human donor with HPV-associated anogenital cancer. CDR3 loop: CASSVPQFYEQYF. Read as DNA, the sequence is TGTGCCAGCAGTGTACCACAGTTCTACGAGCAGTACTTC.